A selection of T cell receptor beta chains follows, all from one sample in a study of cytomegalovirus exposure and HLA in healthy donors. Assay used: immunoSEQ multiplex PCR; TCRdb lists only in-frame clones, some missing. The profile shows over 100,000 clones, around four fifths of them singletons. The sample was PBMCs. The source is a female donor in good health and CMV-seronegative. The CDR3 runs from the conserved cysteine through the conserved F or W. A D gene is named only where the DNA matches it firmly. For some rows the clone size is stated as once, few or many, or as a class when expanded; others skip it.

16,TRBJ2-7,-,-,TRBV27,CASSPPRTANPYEQYF,TGTGCCAGCAGTCCCCCCCGGACAGCTAACCCCTACGAGCAGTACTTC
18,TRBJ2-6,-,-,TRBV28,CASSLPDSLNSGANVLTF,TGTGCCAGCAGTTTACCTGACAGTCTCAACTCTGGGGCCAACGTCCTGACTTTC
15,TRBJ2-1,TRBD2,-,TRBV18,CASSPGLAGYNEQFF,TGTGCCAGCTCACCGGGCCTAGCGGGCTACAATGAGCAGTTCTTC
15,TRBJ2-7,-,few,TRBV7-7,CASSPGDVAHYEQYF,TGTGCTAGCAGCCCAGGGGACGTAGCTCACTACGAGCAGTACTTC
20,TRBJ2-3,TRBD2,-,TRBV2,CASSGRGRTSDLPSTDTQYF,TGTGCCAGCAGCGGGAGGGGAAGGACTAGCGACCTTCCTAGCACAGATACGCAGTATTTT
14,TRBJ1-5,TRBD1,-,TRBV29-1,CSVASGTGNQPQHF,TGCAGCGTTGCTTCCGGGACAGGCAATCAGCCCCAGCATTTT
13,TRBJ2-5,-,-,TRBV11-2,CASSLEPEETQYF,TGTGCCAGCAGCTTAGAGCCAGAAGAGACCCAGTACTTC
16,TRBJ2-1,-,-,TRBV11-2,CASSLERIALYNEQFF,TGTGCCAGCAGCTTAGAGAGAATAGCTTTATACAATGAGCAGTTCTTC
14,TRBJ1-5,-,-,TRBV19,CASSIGGRRGPQHF,TGTGCCAGTAGTATAGGCGGCCGTCGAGGGCCCCAGCATTTT
11,TRBJ1-2,-,-,TRBV30,CAFGRGYGYTF,TGTGCCTTCGGACGGGGTTATGGCTACACCTTC
14,TRBJ1-3,-,few,TRBV7-2,CASSGGISGNTIYF,TGTGCCAGCAGCGGGGGGATCTCTGGAAACACCATATATTTT
13,TRBJ2-3,TRBD2,-,TRBV5-1,CASTSGTGDTQYF,TGCGCCAGTACCAGCGGGACGGGAGATACGCAGTATTTT
16,TRBJ2-3,TRBD2,-,TRBV7-2,CASSLRSGGGADTQYF,TGTGCCAGCAGCTTACGAAGCGGGGGGGGCGCAGATACGCAGTATTTT
18,TRBJ2-2,-,-,TRBV6-4,CASSASPGHPANTGELFF,TGTGCCAGCAGTGCCTCACCGGGACACCCCGCGAACACCGGGGAGCTGTTTTTT
14,TRBJ1-5,-,-,TRBV5-1,CASSLQGFGQPQHF,TGCGCCAGCAGCTTGCAGGGGTTCGGGCAGCCCCAGCATTTT
14,TRBJ1-4,-,-,TRBV28,CASSLPRDNEKLFF,TGTGCCAGCAGTCTCCCCCGGGATAATGAAAAACTGTTTTTT
14,TRBJ1-1,-,-,TRBV6-5,CASSQLGASTEAFF,TGTGCCAGCAGTCAGTTGGGGGCGTCCACTGAAGCTTTCTTT
13,TRBJ1-1,-,few,TRBV7-6,CASSLSSGPEAFF,TGTGCCAGCAGCTTAAGTTCAGGGCCTGAAGCTTTCTTT
14,TRBJ2-7,-,few,TRBV4-3,CASSQEQQRGEQYF,TGCGCCAGCAGCCAAGAGCAGCAAAGGGGCGAGCAGTACTTC
13,TRBJ1-1,-,-,TRBV25-1,CASSLTGGSEAFF,TGTGCCAGCAGCCTAACGGGAGGATCTGAAGCTTTCTTT
14,TRBJ2-5,TRBD2,-,TRBV7-9,CASSPTSGSETQYF,TGTGCCAGCAGCCCGACTAGCGGGAGTGAGACCCAGTACTTC
15,TRBJ2-1,TRBD2,-,TRBV5-4,CASSISSGPYNEQFF,TGTGCCAGCAGCATATCTAGCGGCCCCTACAATGAGCAGTTCTTC
12,TRBJ2-7,-,once,TRBV10-1,CASSEPGYEQYF,TGCGCCAGCAGTGAGCCAGGCTACGAGCAGTACTTC
11,TRBJ2-7,-,-,TRBV29-1,CSVGQVYEQYF,TGCAGCGTTGGGCAGGTATACGAGCAGTACTTC
12,TRBJ1-1,-,-,TRBV28,CASSYRVPEAFF,TGTGCCAGCAGCTACAGGGTTCCCGAAGCTTTCTTT
13,TRBJ1-5,-,-,TRBV28,CASSLNDDRSQHF,TGTGCCAGCAGTTTAAATGACGACAGGTCCCAGCATTTT
14,TRBJ1-4,-,-,TRBV7-9,CSSSLGGGSEKLFF,TGTTCCAGCAGCCTTGGGGGGGGGAGTGAAAAACTGTTTTTT
15,TRBJ2-1,-,-,TRBV4-3,CASSQDITTYNEQFF,TGCGCCAGCAGCCAAGATATCACCACTTACAATGAGCAGTTCTTC
15,TRBJ1-2,-,once,TRBV19,CASSIVGYGNYGYTF,TGTGCCAGTAGTATAGTCGGCTACGGGAACTATGGCTACACCTTC